A selection of T cell receptor beta chains follows, all from one sample in a study of blood T cell repertoires in COVID-19. Assay: immunoSEQ multiplex PCR; the TCRdb copy retains only in-frame clones and omits some. Of a few hundred thousand clones listed, 75% to 90% are singletons. Sequencing was performed on PBMCs or T cells enriched from blood (not recorded which). The receptors originated from a middle-aged woman who had recovered from COVID-19. Both conserved end residues are part of each CDR3. D genes are given only for firm matches. The listing skips clone size in some rows; elsewhere it reads once, few, many or a size class.

cdr3_nt cdr3_aa clone_size v_call d_call j_call
TGTGCCAGCAGCCAAGGTATTACGGTGAGCTCCTACGAGCAGTACTTC CASSQGITVSSYEQYF NA TRBV3-1/TRBV3-2 NA TRBJ2-7
TGTGCCAGTTCGGACAGACGGGATCAGCCCCAGCATTTT CASSDRRDQPQHF NA TRBV19 NA TRBJ1-5
TGTGCCAGCAGCCAAAATGAGCGGGGGGGCACAGATACGCAGTATTTT CASSQNERGGTDTQYF NA TRBV14 TRBD2 TRBJ2-3
TGTGCCAGCTCACCACCAACTAGCGGGTCCTACGAGCAGTACTTC CASSPPTSGSYEQYF NA TRBV18 TRBD2 TRBJ2-7
TGTGCCAGCAGGAATTGGGGCGGGAGCGGGAGCCCCTACAATGAGCAGTTCTTC CASRNWGGSGSPYNEQFF NA TRBV25-1 TRBD2 TRBJ2-1
TGTGCCAGCAGCTCTTTATTCAATTCACCCCTCCACTTT CASSSLFNSPLHF NA TRBV11-1 NA TRBJ1-6
TGTGCCAGCAGCCAAGATTTGGGGGGAAGGATGACCTATGGCTACACCTTC CASSQDLGGRMTYGYTF few TRBV4-2 NA TRBJ1-2
TGTGCCAGCAGTCAGGGGACTAGCGGGGTCCCAGATACGCAGTATTTT CASSQGTSGVPDTQYF NA TRBV7-3 TRBD2 TRBJ2-3
TGTGCCAGCAGTGCCGCCGGACAGGGGGGATTAAACACCGGGGAGCTGTTTTTT CASSAAGQGGLNTGELFF NA TRBV25-1 TRBD1 TRBJ2-2
TGTGCCAGCAGCGTAGCGACAGGGACGAACACCGGGGAGCTGTTTTTT CASSVATGTNTGELFF NA TRBV9 TRBD1 TRBJ2-2
TGTGCCAGTAGTTTGACAGGGCAGGAAGAGACCCAGTACTTC CASSLTGQEETQYF NA TRBV19 TRBD1 TRBJ2-5
TGTGCCAGCTCACCAGGTACGGGGTATTATCAGCCCCAGCATTTT CASSPGTGYYQPQHF NA TRBV18 NA TRBJ1-5
TGTGCCTGGAGTGTAGAGGTAGGGGAGGCTGAAGCTTTCTTT CAWSVEVGEAEAFF NA TRBV30 NA TRBJ1-1
TGTGCCAGCAGCCATTATAGCGGGAGTTATCACGAGCAGTACTTC CASSHYSGSYHEQYF NA TRBV3-1/TRBV3-2 TRBD2 TRBJ2-7
TGTGCCAGCAGCCCGACAGGAGGTGGGTTCTACGAGCAGTACTTC CASSPTGGGFYEQYF once TRBV7-9 NA TRBJ2-7
TGTGCCAGCAGTGACTCGGGACAGGAAAGAACTGAAGCTTTCTTT CASSDSGQERTEAFF NA TRBV6-4 TRBD1 TRBJ1-1
TGTGCCAGCAGTTACTCACCGCGGGAAGGCGACGAGCAGTACTTC CASSYSPREGDEQYF NA TRBV6-2/TRBV6-3 NA TRBJ2-7
TGTGCCAGCAGTGCTTACAGGGGGTCCCTTGAAAAACTGTTTTTT CASSAYRGSLEKLFF NA TRBV2 TRBD1 TRBJ1-4
TGTGCCAGCAGGACCCCGGGACTTAGCCAGCAGTACTTC CASRTPGLSQQYF NA TRBV27 NA TRBJ2-7
TGTGCCAGCAGTGAATCAGTACTAGCGGGAGTTGGCGAGCAGTACTTC CASSESVLAGVGEQYF NA TRBV25-1 TRBD2 TRBJ2-7
TGTGCCAGCTCACCGGACAGGAACTATGGCTACACCTTC CASSPDRNYGYTF NA TRBV18 TRBD1 TRBJ1-2
TGTGCCAGCAGCTTAGCGCATCGGAATTCACCCCTCCACTTT CASSLAHRNSPLHF NA TRBV7-2 NA TRBJ1-6
TGCAGTGCTATTGACTTTGGACACGGAAGCTCCTATAATTCACCCCTCCACTTT CSAIDFGHGSSYNSPLHF few TRBV20-1 NA TRBJ1-6
TGTGCCAGCAGTCGTGGGACTAGCGGGGGGAACGCGAACACCGGGGAGCTGTTTTTT CASSRGTSGGNANTGELFF NA TRBV5-4 TRBD2 TRBJ2-2
TGCAGCGTTGGTTCCGGGACAGGGACCCCCCAGTACTTC CSVGSGTGTPQYF once TRBV29-1 TRBD1 TRBJ2-7
TGTGCCAGCAGCCCCGATGGCGGGGATCCCTACAATGAGCAGTTCTTC CASSPDGGDPYNEQFF NA TRBV11-3 NA TRBJ2-1
TGTGCCAGCAGCTTGGGGCTAGCGGGAGCATACTACGAGCAGTACTTC CASSLGLAGAYYEQYF NA TRBV5-4 TRBD2 TRBJ2-7
TGTGCCAGCAGTTATAAGAGGGACAGGGGGTGGTTTAGCAATCAGCCCCAGCATTTT CASSYKRDRGWFSNQPQHF once TRBV27 TRBD1 TRBJ1-5
TGTGCCAGCAGCTTAGGAGTTTTCTACGAGCAGTACTTC CASSLGVFYEQYF NA TRBV7-2 NA TRBJ2-7
TGTGCCAGCAGTTCGGACAGGGGGCTAAACAATGAGCAGTTCTTC CASSSDRGLNNEQFF NA TRBV6-5 TRBD1 TRBJ2-1
TGTGCCAGCAGTTACCCTGGCGGGGGGCGATACGAGCAGTACTTC CASSYPGGGRYEQYF NA TRBV6-2/TRBV6-3 TRBD2 TRBJ2-7
TGTGCCAGCAGTCTCACAGGGGGAGAGACCCAGTACTTC CASSLTGGETQYF NA TRBV28 TRBD1 TRBJ2-5
TGTGCCAGCAGGCTAAGCTATGGCTACACCTTC CASRLSYGYTF NA TRBV12-3/TRBV12-4 NA TRBJ1-2
TGTGCCAGCAGTCCCCCTGTAGAGGTGAACACTGAAGCTTTCTTT CASSPPVEVNTEAFF NA TRBV28 NA TRBJ1-1
TGCGCCAGCAGCTTTGCGCCGGGACTAGGGACGGGGGAGCTGTTTTTT CASSFAPGLGTGELFF NA TRBV5-1 TRBD2 TRBJ2-2
TGTGCCAGTAGTCCCCCGGGATCTAATTCACCCCTCCACTTT CASSPPGSNSPLHF once TRBV19 NA TRBJ1-6
TGTGCCAGCAGTTCACTAGCGGAGAGCTCCTACAATGAGCAGTTCTTC CASSSLAESSYNEQFF NA TRBV27 TRBD2 TRBJ2-1
TGCGCCAGCAGCTTTCGGACTAGCGGGCCCTACGAGCAGTACTTC CASSFRTSGPYEQYF NA TRBV5-1 TRBD2 TRBJ2-7
TGTGCCAGCAGCCAAAGAATGAGGGACTTAGGCTACACCTTC CASSQRMRDLGYTF NA TRBV3-1/TRBV3-2 NA TRBJ1-2
TGTGCCAGCAGTGAGGGTAGCGGGAGGGCCTACGAGCAGTACTTC CASSEGSGRAYEQYF NA TRBV2 TRBD2 TRBJ2-7
TGTGCCAGCAGCCCAGGGTTACTCACTGAAGCTTTCTTT CASSPGLLTEAFF NA TRBV16 NA TRBJ1-1
TGTGCCAGCAGCCAAGTTTGGCGGGAGGCCAAAGAGACCCAGTACTTC CASSQVWREAKETQYF once TRBV3-1/TRBV3-2 TRBD2 TRBJ2-5
TGTGCCAGCAGTGTAATAGGGGGTTCGAACACCGGGGAGCTGTTTTTT CASSVIGGSNTGELFF NA TRBV6-4 NA TRBJ2-2
TGTGCCAGCTCACCCGTAAGGGACAGGGTGATAAACACCATATATTTT CASSPVRDRVINTIYF NA TRBV18 TRBD1 TRBJ1-3
TGTGCCAGCAGCCCAAGACAGGGCCTAAATTCACCCCTCCACTTT CASSPRQGLNSPLHF NA TRBV7-9 TRBD1 TRBJ1-6
TGTGCCAGCAGCCAGGGCTCGAATTCACCCCTCCACTTT CASSQGSNSPLHF NA TRBV14 NA TRBJ1-6
TGTGCCATCAGCCGGACTAGTAACACCGGGGAGCTGTTTTTT CAISRTSNTGELFF NA TRBV10-3 TRBD2 TRBJ2-2
TGTGCCAGCAGTTACGGGCAGGCCTATGGCTACACCTTC CASSYGQAYGYTF NA TRBV6-5 NA TRBJ1-2
TGTGCCAGCAGGCAGGGGGCCTATGGCTACACCTTC CASRQGAYGYTF NA TRBV2 TRBD1 TRBJ1-2
TGTGCCAGCAGCCCGGGACAGAACCTTTGGGGGATCTATGGCTACACCTTC CASSPGQNLWGIYGYTF once TRBV11-3 TRBD1 TRBJ1-2
TGTGCCACCAGCAGAAGGACGCTACAGGGAGTTGGCTACACCTTC CATSRRTLQGVGYTF NA TRBV15 NA TRBJ1-2
TGTGCCAGCAGCCCCCTCGGGGGAACCTACGAGCAGTACTTC CASSPLGGTYEQYF NA TRBV7-2 NA TRBJ2-7
TGTGCCACCAGTGAACTAGCGGGGAACACCGGGGAGCTGTTTTTT CATSELAGNTGELFF NA TRBV24-1 TRBD2 TRBJ2-2
TGCGCCAGCAATGACAGGGGGCCCAATGAGCAGTTCTTC CASNDRGPNEQFF NA TRBV10-1 TRBD1 TRBJ2-1
TGTGCCAGCAGTCAAAACTCCGACTCCTACGAGCAGTACTTC CASSQNSDSYEQYF NA TRBV7-2 NA TRBJ2-7
TGTGCCAGTAGTATGGGGCCTACAGCTGAAGCTTTCTTT CASSMGPTAEAFF NA TRBV19 NA TRBJ1-1
TGTGCCAGCAGTTCCCCCGCTAGCGGGAGGGGCAATGAGCAGTTCTTC CASSSPASGRGNEQFF once TRBV6-5 TRBD2 TRBJ2-1